This TCR beta chain emerged from a study of blood T cell repertoires in COVID-19. Original methodology: The assay estimated nucleated cells by amplifying reference gene primers. The repertoire was sequenced with immunoSEQ multiplex PCR; TCRdb's copy has only in-frame clones and lacks some. That table gives V, J and clone size, and the DNA gave D and trimming. The sample lists a few hundred thousand clones; nearly 90% were seen once. The study counted Cohort 3 donors as recovered given two negative PCRs, clearance, or symptom resolution. V gave up 6 bases and J gave up 8 bases, with 16 bases separating them. The CDR3 sequence is 13 residues long. Germline V gives CDR1 LGHNA, CDR2 YNFKEQ.

What was sequenced was PBMCs or T cells enriched from blood (not recorded which). This TCR was sampled from a young woman who had recovered from COVID-19. V gene TRBV4-2 combines with J gene TRBJ1-1, with a weak D call TRBD1 (5 bases). The CDR3 coding sequence is TGTGCCAGCAGTATAGAAGGCAGACAGGAAGCTTTCTTT. Protein sequence: CASSIEGRQEAFF.